Below, 22 T cell receptor beta chains from the same sample are listed, as sequenced in a study of T cell responses to AZD1222 COVID-19 vaccine. TCRdb keeps only in-frame clones here, not all; method: immunoSEQ multiplex PCR. The profile shows around 130,000 clones, approximately 93% of them singletons. This sample comprised peripheral blood, obtained on day 0 of AZD1222 vaccination. The source of these receptors is an adult in good health.

The genes are TRBV7-9 and TRBJ2-7; 13 positions agree with TRBD2. The V and J ends lost 4 bases and 10 bases, in that order; junction bases with no gene match: 7. Germline V gene lookup returns CDR1 SEHNR and CDR2 FQNEAQ (reference sequence). The CDR3 loop spans 14 amino acids. The CDR3 sequence: CASSSGTSGTTQYF. CDR3 in DNA: TGTGCCAGCAGCTCCGGGACTAGCGGGACAACACAGTACTTC.

V and J are TRBV10-3 and TRBJ1-2; D not resolved. This CDR3 has 14 amino acids. The germline V gene has CDR1 ENHRY and CDR2 SYGVKD. Trimming removed 6 bases from V and 2 bases from J, with 13 bases in between. In nucleotides, the CDR3 is TGTGCCATCAGCTACATGGGAGGGAACTATGGCTACACCTTC. Its protein product is CAISYMGGNYGYTF.

The chain carries TRBV21-1 and TRBJ1-2; TRBD1 is the table's D call and was not checked against the DNA. TRBV21-1 is a known pseudogene. The CDR3 covers 15 residues. The CDR3 DNA follows: TGTGCCAGCAGCAAAGGCAGGCTACCAGACTATGGCTACACCTTC. It encodes CASSKGRLPDYGYTF.

The V call is TRBV5-1, the J call TRBJ2-7; TRBD2 matches at 7 bases. CDR3 length equals 12 residues. Germline CDR1 and CDR2: SGHRS and YFSETQ. The junction had 5 bases not matched to a gene; V was cut back by 4 bases and J by 7 bases. The CDR3 DNA reads as TGCGCCAGCAGCCCAGTCGGGAGGGAGCAGTACTTC. This sequence encodes CASSPVGREQYF.

The chain combines TRBV9 with TRBJ2-2; a weak D match, TRBD1 (6 bases). From germline, CDR1 is SGDLS and CDR2 YYNGEE. The V and J ends lost 2 bases and 7 bases respectively, with 9 bases between them. The CDR3 is 13 residues long. CDR3 residues: CASSVSGVGELFF. The DNA of the CDR3 is TGTGCCAGCAGCGTTTCAGGGGTCGGGGAGCTGTTTTTT. The full variable domain, its missing parts supplied by reference TRBV9 and TRBJ2-2, is DSGVTQTPKHLITATGQRVTLRCSPRSGDLSVYWYQQSLDQGLQFLIQYYNGEERAKGNILERFSAQQFPDLHSELNLSSLELGDSALYFCASSVSGVGELFFGEGSRLTVL.

The genes are TRBV29-1 and TRBJ2-7, with D possibly matching TRBD2 (5 bases). The CDR3 runs 20 residues. V lost 2 bases, J lost 2 bases, and 31 bases lay in between. The V gene's germline CDR1 is SQVTM and CDR2 ANQGSEA. The DNA for the CDR3 is TGCAGCGTTGAAACCCCCTCGGACTCCGTCCTGGGAGAAGGGACCTACGAGCAGTACTTC. Amino acids: CSVETPSDSVLGEGTYEQYF.

The J gene is TRBJ1-5, the V gene TRBV27; D uncertain. Per the germline V gene, CDR1 is MNHEY and CDR2 is SMNVEV (reference sequence). There are 13 residues in the CDR3. Trimming pared 4 bases from V and 3 bases from J, leaving 7 bases between. The CDR3 region is CASSSGPNQPQHF. CDR3 DNA sequence: TGTGCCAGCAGTTCCGGGCCCAATCAGCCCCAGCATTTT.

The V call is TRBV6-5, the J call TRBJ2-3; TRBD2 agrees at 7 bases. Germline CDR1 reads MNHEY; CDR2 reads SVGAGI. This CDR3 is 15 amino acids long. After removal of 6 bases from V and 1 base from J, the junction contained 7 bases not matched to a gene. Written as DNA, the CDR3 is TGTGCCAGCAGCCCAGCTAGCGGCGGCACAGATACGCAGTATTTT. This codes for CASSPASGGTDTQYF.

This clone occurred once. The chain recombines TRBV29-1 with TRBJ2-5, with 8 bases fitting TRBD1. Trimming cost V 4 bases and J 6 bases; bases outside gene matches: 7. The CDR3 runs 13 residues. Germline-derived CDR1 and CDR2 are SQVTM and ANQGSEA. This CDR3 reads CSVVFQGAQTQYF. The DNA for the CDR3 is TGCAGCGTTGTTTTCCAGGGGGCTCAGACCCAGTACTTC.

This rearrangement joins TRBV4-1 to TRBJ2-7; 11 bases fit TRBD1. Trimming removed 3 bases from V and 5 bases from J; junction bases left unmatched: 6. Germline CDR1 reads MGHRA; CDR2 reads YSYEKL. The CDR3 loop spans 15 amino acids. The CDR3 here is CASSHAGTGGNEQYF. DNA of the CDR3: TGCGCCAGCAGCCACGCCGGGACAGGGGGAAACGAGCAGTACTTC.

The V gene is TRBV29-1, the J gene TRBJ2-3; 13 bases match TRBD2. From germline, CDR1 is SQVTM and CDR2 ANQGSEA. V gave up 4 bases and J gave up 6 bases; unmatched junction bases: 16. The CDR3 runs to 18 residues. CDR3 DNA sequence: TGCAGCGTTGTTTCGTCTAGGACTAGCGGGAGTCCGGGGGATACGCAGTATTTT. Amino acid sequence: CSVVSSRTSGSPGDTQYF.

Note on this clone: Additional DNA sequences in this sample encode the identical CDR3. The chain carries TRBV7-9 and TRBJ1-1, with 10 positions matching TRBD1. Germline CDR1 SEHNR, CDR2 FQNEAQ (reference sequence). The junction had 1 base not matched to a gene; V was cut back by 4 bases and J by 2 bases. The CDR3 runs 14 residues. The CDR3, as DNA: TGTGCCAGCAGCTCGACAGGGGGCAACACTGAAGCTTTCTTT. Protein product: CASSSTGGNTEAFF.

V is TRBV19 and J is TRBJ1-4, with TRBD1 as a possible D gene (5 bases). The germline V gene has CDR1 LNHDA and CDR2 SQIVND (reference sequence). The CDR3 runs 15 residues. V lost 5 bases to trimming and J lost 8 bases, with 18 bases between them. CDR3 residues: CASSVPGREGEKLFF. In DNA form, the CDR3 reads TGTGCCAGTAGTGTACCGGGACGGGAAGGAGAAAAACTGTTTTTT.

CDR3 region: CASSMEGNDQPQHF. The CDR3 coding sequence is TGTGCCAGTAGTATGGAGGGTAACGATCAGCCCCAGCATTTT. The chain has TRBV19 and TRBJ1-5; no definite D call. V was pared by 3 bases and J by 5 bases, with 11 bases between. Germline V lookup: CDR1 LNHDA, CDR2 SQIVND (reference sequence). The CDR3 contains 14 residues.

V usage is TRBV5-6 and J usage is TRBJ1-1; D uncertain. The V gene lost 2 bases and the J gene lost 1 base, with 9 bases spanning the gap. This CDR3 is built from 14 residues. Germline V CDR1 and CDR2: SGHDT, YYEEEE. The CDR3 nucleotides are TGTGCCAGCAGCTTCATTTCGGGGAACACTGAAGCTTTCTTT. Its translation is CASSFISGNTEAFF.

CDR3 region: CASMDRRNEKLFF. The CDR3 nucleotides are TGTGCCAGCATGGACAGGCGTAATGAAAAACTGTTTTTT. The J gene is TRBJ1-4, the V gene TRBV2; 7 bases agree with TRBD1. The trim removed 7 bases at V and 4 bases at J, leaving 3 bases unmatched. The CDR3 loop spans 13 amino acids. CDR1 and CDR2 from the germline V gene are SNHLY and FYNNEI.

The V and J genes are TRBV6-5 and TRBJ2-3, with D uncertain. The CDR3 is made up of 15 amino acids. CDR1 MNHEY and CDR2 SVGAGI come from the germline V gene. Trimming stripped 2 bases from V and 1 base from J, with 10 bases between. CDR3 amino acids: CASSYEVQGTDTQYF. CDR3 coding DNA: TGTGCCAGCAGTTACGAGGTCCAGGGCACAGATACGCAGTATTTT.

The V call is TRBV14, the J call TRBJ1-2, with 7 positions matching TRBD1. Germline assignment: CDR1 SGHDN and CDR2 FVKESK. Trimming removed 0 bases from V and 7 bases from J; junction bases left unmatched: 5. The CDR3 spans 14 residues. The CDR3, as DNA: TGTGCCAGCAGCCAAGATAGAGGGGGCGGTGGCTACACCTTC. Translation gives CASSQDRGGGGYTF.

V usage is TRBV5-5 and J usage is TRBJ1-6; D remains ambiguous. The length of the CDR3 is 14 residues. The V end was cut by 0 bases, the J end by 9 bases, with 10 bases between. Per the germline V gene, CDR1 is SGHKS and CDR2 is YYEKEE (reference sequence). Here the CDR3 DNA reads TGTGCCAGCAGCTTGGTTAACAGCGGTTCACCCCTCCACTTT. Translation: CASSLVNSGSPLHF.

The V call is TRBV21-1, the J call TRBJ2-1; the table's TRBD2 call for D was not verified on the DNA. TRBV21-1 is tagged as a pseudogene. The CDR3 has 16 residues. Here the CDR3 DNA reads TGTGCCAGCAGCAAATTGCCAGCGGGAGTGTCAAATGAGCAGTTCTTC. It is translated as CASSKLPAGVSNEQFF.

The J gene is TRBJ1-1, the V gene TRBV6-5; D unclear. The CDR3 consists of 12 residues. The germline V gene has CDR1 MNHEY and CDR2 SVGAGI. Trimming took 3 bases from V and 11 from J, leaving 13 bases between them. This CDR3 reads CASSYGVQPAFF. The CDR3 coding sequence is TGTGCCAGCAGTTATGGCGTACAGCCCGCTTTCTTT.

The chain recombines TRBV5-4 with TRBJ1-2, with D tentatively TRBD1 (6 bases). Germline V gene sequence: CDR1 SGHNT, CDR2 YYREEE (reference sequence). Trimming removed 5 bases at V and 8 bases at J, with 16 bases between. The CDR3 runs to 13 residues. In DNA form, the CDR3 reads TGTGCCAGCAGTTCGGGGGCAGAGGAAGGCTACACCTTC. Translating gives CASSSGAEEGYTF.